This TCR beta chain was identified in a study of OX40 agonist ivuxolimab in advanced cancers. Sequencing used immunoSEQ multiplex PCR; TCRdb keeps in-frame clones, though not all of them. The sample yields some 84,000 clones, 80% to 90% seen once. J gave up 0 bases and V 6 bases, and 5 bases lay outside the gene matches. The CDR3 extends over 14 amino acids. Looked up from germline, CDR1 is GTSNPN and CDR2 is SVGIG (reference sequence). Individuals having autoimmune disease history or systemic immunosuppression were not enrolled. The starting material was CD4+ or CD8+ T cells sorted from blood, obtained in a trial of the OX40 agonist ivuxolimab. The TCR sequence derives from an adult with an advanced solid tumor such as melanoma, head and neck, liver or kidney cancer. The chain has TRBV30 and TRBJ2-3; TRBD1 matches 8 bases. Here the CDR3 DNA reads TGTGCCTGCGGATGGACAGGGAGCACAGATACGCAGTATTTT. Translating gives CACGWTGSTDTQYF.